The clone carrying this T cell receptor (beta chain) showed up many times. Its cognate antigen is unknown. These data originate in a study of T-cell reconstitution after alpha-beta-depleted transplantation in children. Overall study results and limits: Some patients' high day-60 TCRbeta diversity was attributed to recipient cells surviving conditioning. In patients about two months after transplant, alpha-beta T cells reportedly arose from several hundred expanded graft clones. Once a year had passed after transplant, T-cell counts and diversity came mostly from newly produced T cells.

This sample's TCRbeta library carried unique molecular identifier barcodes. MiXCR was run by TCRdb on the PCR reads, yielding one entry per CDR3 protein. The top ten clones hold around 2% of a sample with around 440,000 distinct CDR3 sequences, about 10% of them seen once. Here the sequenced sample was PBMCs, taken before TCRalphabeta/CD19-depleted stem cell transplant. This receptor was identified in a child younger than 10 with inherited bone marrow failure, due to receive a stem cell transplant.

The CDR3 sequence: CSASHGDHEKLFF. Here the CDR3 DNA reads TGCAGTGCTAGTCACGGTGATCATGAAAAACTGTTTTTT. The rearrangement joins TRBV20-1 to TRBJ1-4; D unclear. The germline V gene encodes CDR1 DFQATT and CDR2 SNEGSKA (reference sequence). The CDR3 runs to 13 residues. Between the trimmed V and J ends, which lost 3 bases and 6 bases, there was a span of 11 bases.